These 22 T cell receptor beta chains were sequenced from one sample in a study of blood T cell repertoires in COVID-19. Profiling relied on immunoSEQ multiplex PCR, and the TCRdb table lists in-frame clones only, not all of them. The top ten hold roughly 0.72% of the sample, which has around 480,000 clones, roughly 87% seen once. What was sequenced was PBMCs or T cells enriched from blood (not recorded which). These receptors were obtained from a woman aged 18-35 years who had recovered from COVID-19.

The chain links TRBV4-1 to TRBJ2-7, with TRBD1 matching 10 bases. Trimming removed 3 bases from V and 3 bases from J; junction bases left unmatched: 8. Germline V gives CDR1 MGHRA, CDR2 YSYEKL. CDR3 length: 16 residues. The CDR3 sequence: CASSQLGQGGFYEQYF. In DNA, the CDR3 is TGCGCCAGCAGCCAGCTAGGACAGGGGGGTTTCTACGAGCAGTACTTC.

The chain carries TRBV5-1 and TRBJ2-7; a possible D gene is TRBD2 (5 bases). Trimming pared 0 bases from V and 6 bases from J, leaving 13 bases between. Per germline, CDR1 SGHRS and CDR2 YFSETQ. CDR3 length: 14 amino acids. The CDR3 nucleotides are TGCGCCAGCAGCTTGGCGGCCGGGGTCGGCGAGCAGTACTTC. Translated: CASSLAAGVGEQYF.

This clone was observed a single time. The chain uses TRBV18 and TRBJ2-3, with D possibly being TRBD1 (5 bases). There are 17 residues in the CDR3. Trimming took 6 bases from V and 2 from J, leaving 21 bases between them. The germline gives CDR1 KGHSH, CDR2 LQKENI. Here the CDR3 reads CASSAPKGVPLTDTQYF. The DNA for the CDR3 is TGTGCCAGCTCCGCCCCGAAAGGGGTCCCCCTCACAGATACGCAGTATTTT. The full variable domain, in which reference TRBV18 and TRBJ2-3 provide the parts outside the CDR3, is NAGVMQNPRHLVRRRGQEARLRCSPMKGHSHVYWYRQLPEEGLKFMVYLQKENIIDESGMPKERFSAEFPKEGPSILRIQQVVRGDSAAYFCASSAPKGVPLTDTQYFGPGTRLTVL.

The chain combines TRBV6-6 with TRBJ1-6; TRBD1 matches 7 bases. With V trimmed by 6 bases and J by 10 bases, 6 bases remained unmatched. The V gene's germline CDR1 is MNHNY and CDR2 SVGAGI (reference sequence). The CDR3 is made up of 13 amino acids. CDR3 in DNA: TGTGCCAGCAGACCTACAGGGGCCTCACCCCTCCACTTT. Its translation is CASRPTGASPLHF.

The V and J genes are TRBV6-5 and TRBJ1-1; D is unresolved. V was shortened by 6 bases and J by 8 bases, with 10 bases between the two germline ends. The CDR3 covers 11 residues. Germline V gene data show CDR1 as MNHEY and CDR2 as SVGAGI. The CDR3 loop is CASSKSGEAFF. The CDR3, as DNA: TGTGCCAGCAGCAAAAGCGGGGAAGCTTTCTTT.

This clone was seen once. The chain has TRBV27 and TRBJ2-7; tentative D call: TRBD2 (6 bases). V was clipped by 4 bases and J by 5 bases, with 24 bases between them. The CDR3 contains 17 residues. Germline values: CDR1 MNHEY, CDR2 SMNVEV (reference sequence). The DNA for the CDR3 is TGTGCCAGCAGTTCCAACCTACCCACTAGCTACAGCCACGAGCAGTACTTC. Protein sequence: CASSSNLPTSYSHEQYF.

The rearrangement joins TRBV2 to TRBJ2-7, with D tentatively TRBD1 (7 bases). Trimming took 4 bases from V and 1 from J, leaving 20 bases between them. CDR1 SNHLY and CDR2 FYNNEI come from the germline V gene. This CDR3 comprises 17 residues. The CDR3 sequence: CASSGRTGGDSSYEQYF. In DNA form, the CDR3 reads TGTGCCAGCAGTGGGAGGACAGGCGGGGACTCATCCTACGAGCAGTACTTC.

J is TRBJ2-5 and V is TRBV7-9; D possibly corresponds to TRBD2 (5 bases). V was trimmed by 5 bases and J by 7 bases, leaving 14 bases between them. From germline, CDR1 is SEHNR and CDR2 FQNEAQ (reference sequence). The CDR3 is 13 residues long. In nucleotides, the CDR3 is TGTGCCAGCAGCCCCCCAGTCGCGGGGACCCAGTACTTC. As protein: CASSPPVAGTQYF.

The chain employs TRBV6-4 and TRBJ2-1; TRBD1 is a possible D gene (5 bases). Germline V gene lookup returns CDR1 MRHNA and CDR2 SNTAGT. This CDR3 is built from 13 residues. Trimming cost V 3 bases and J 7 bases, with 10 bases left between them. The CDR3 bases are TGTGCCAGCAGTGAAGGGCAGGGAAATGAGCAGTTCTTC. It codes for CASSEGQGNEQFF.

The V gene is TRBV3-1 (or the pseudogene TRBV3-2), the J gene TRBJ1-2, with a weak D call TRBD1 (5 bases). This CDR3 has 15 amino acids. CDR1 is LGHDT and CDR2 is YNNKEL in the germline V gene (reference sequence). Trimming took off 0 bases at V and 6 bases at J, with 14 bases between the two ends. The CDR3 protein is CASSQDRNYRHGYTF. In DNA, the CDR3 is TGTGCCAGCAGCCAAGATAGGAACTACAGGCATGGCTACACCTTC.

CDR3 in DNA: TGTGCCAGCGGCCAGACAGGACAACCCACTGAAGCTTTCTTT. Translation gives CASGQTGQPTEAFF. This sequence joins TRBV27 and TRBJ1-1, with a weak D call TRBD1 (6 bases). The V end lost 8 bases, the J end lost 4 bases, and 17 bases lay between the germline ends. CDR1 MNHEY and CDR2 SMNVEV come from the germline V gene (reference sequence). The CDR3 covers 14 residues.

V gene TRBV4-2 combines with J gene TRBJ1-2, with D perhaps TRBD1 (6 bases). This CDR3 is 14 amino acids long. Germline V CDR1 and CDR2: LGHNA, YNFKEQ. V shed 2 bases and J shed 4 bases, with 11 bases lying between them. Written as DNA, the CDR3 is TGTGCCAGCAGCCAATCAGGGGTTGCCTATGGCTACACCTTC. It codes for CASSQSGVAYGYTF.

As DNA, the CDR3 is TGCAGTGCTAGTGGGCAGGGAAACACCATATATTTT. It codes for CSASGQGNTIYF. The genes are TRBV20-1 and TRBJ1-3; D unresolved. The length of the CDR3 is 12 residues. The V and J ends lost 3 bases and 4 bases respectively, with 7 bases between them. The V gene's germline CDR1 is DFQATT and CDR2 SNEGSKA (reference sequence).

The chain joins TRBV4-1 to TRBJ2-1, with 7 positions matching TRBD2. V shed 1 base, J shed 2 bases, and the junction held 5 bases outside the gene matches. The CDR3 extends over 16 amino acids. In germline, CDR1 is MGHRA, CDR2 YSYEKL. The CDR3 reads CASSQVSGDPYNEQFF. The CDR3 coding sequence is TGCGCCAGCAGCCAAGTCAGCGGGGATCCCTACAATGAGCAGTTCTTC.

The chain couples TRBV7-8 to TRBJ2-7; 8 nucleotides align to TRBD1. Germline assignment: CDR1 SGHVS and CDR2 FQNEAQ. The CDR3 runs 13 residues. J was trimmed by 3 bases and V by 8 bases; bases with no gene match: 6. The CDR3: CASSKDRDYEQYF. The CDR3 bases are TGTGCCAGCTCAAAGGACAGGGACTACGAGCAGTACTTC.

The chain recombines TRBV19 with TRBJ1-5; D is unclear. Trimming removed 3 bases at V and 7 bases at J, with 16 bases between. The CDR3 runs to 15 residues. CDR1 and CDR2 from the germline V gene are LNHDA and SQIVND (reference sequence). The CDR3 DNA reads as TGTGCCAGTAGTATCAGCTCTTCAGGTAGACAGCCCCAGCATTTT. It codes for CASSISSSGRQPQHF.

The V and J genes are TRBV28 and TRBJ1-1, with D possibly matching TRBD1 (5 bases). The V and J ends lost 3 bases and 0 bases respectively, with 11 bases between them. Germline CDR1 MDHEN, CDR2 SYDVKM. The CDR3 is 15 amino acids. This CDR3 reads CASSFGGRMNTEAFF. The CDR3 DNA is TGTGCCAGCAGTTTCGGGGGTCGGATGAACACTGAAGCTTTCTTT.

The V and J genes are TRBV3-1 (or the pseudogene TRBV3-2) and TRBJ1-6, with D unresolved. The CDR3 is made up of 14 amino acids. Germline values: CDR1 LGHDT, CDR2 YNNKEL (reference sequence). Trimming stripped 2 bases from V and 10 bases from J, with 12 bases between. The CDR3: CASSQFAEESPLHF. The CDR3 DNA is TGTGCCAGCAGCCAATTCGCAGAGGAATCACCCCTCCACTTT.

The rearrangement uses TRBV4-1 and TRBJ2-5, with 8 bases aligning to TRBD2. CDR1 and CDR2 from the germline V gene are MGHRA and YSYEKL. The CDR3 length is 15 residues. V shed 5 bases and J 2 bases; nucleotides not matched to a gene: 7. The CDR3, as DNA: TGCGCCAGCAGCTCAAGCGGGGGTGTTCAAGAGACCCAGTACTTC. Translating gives CASSSSGGVQETQYF.

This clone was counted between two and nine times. The DNA of the CDR3 is TGTGCCAGCAGCCTTGCGACGGGGGGCGGTTCACCCCTCCACTTT. It is translated as CASSLATGGGSPLHF. The V gene is TRBV3-1 (or the pseudogene TRBV3-2), the J gene TRBJ1-6; a possible D gene is TRBD1 (6 bases). This CDR3 comprises 15 residues. V was shortened by 4 bases and J by 9 bases, with 16 bases between the two germline ends. CDR1 and CDR2 (germline): LGHDT, YNNKEL (reference sequence).

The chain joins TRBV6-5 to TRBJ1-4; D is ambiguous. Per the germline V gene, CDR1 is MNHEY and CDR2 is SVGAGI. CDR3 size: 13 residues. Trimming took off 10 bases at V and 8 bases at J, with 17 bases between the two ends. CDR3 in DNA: TGTGCCACACACCGGGTCGAGGTCGAAAAACTGTTTTTT. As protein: CATHRVEVEKLFF.

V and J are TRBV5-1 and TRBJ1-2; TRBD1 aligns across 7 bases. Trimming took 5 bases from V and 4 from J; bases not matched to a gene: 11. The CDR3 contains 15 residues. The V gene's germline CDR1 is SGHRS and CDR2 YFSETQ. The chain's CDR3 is CASRPRTGEGYGYTF. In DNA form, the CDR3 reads TGCGCCAGCAGACCAAGGACAGGTGAAGGCTATGGCTACACCTTC.